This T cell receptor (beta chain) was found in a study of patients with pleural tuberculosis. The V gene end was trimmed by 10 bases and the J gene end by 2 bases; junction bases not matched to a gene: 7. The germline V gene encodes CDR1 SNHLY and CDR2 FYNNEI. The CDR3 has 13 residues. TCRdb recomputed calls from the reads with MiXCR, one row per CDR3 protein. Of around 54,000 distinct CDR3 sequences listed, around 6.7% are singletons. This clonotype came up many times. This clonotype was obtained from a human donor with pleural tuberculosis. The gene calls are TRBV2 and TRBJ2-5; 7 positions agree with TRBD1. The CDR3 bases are TGTGCCATCAGAAGGGACAGACAAGAGACCCAGTACTTC. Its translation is CAIRRDRQETQYF.